Listed here are 13 T cell receptor beta chains from one sample, sequenced in a study of cytomegalovirus exposure and HLA in healthy donors. Both 60 Vbeta primers and 13 Jbeta primers went into the PCR. The table came from immunoSEQ multiplex PCR; TCRdb's copy has only in-frame clones and leaves some out. The sample holds 90,000 to 120,000 clones, 77% seen once. Source material: PBMCs. Source of these receptors: a male donor in good health and CMV-seronegative.

CDR3 nucleotide sequence: TGTGCCAGCAGCTTAGCGGGGGGGACAGTTCAGACCGGGGAGCTGTTTTTT. Its translation: CASSLAGGTVQTGELFF. J is TRBJ2-2 and V is TRBV11-2, with D possibly matching TRBD2 (8 bases). This CDR3 is built from 17 residues. The V gene lost 1 base and the J gene lost 5 bases, with 17 bases spanning the gap. CDR1 SGHAT and CDR2 FQNNGV come from the germline V gene.

The chain employs TRBV6-1 and TRBJ2-7; possibly TRBD2 for D (6 bases). The CDR3 is made up of 14 amino acids. Looked up from germline, CDR1 is MNHNS and CDR2 is SASEGT. Trimming took 6 bases from V and 2 from J, leaving 14 bases between them. The CDR3, as DNA: TGTGCCAGCAGAACCCGGGAGTGGCCCTACGAGCAGTACTTC. Protein: CASRTREWPYEQYF.

This clone was picked up a small number of times. The chain couples TRBV5-1 to TRBJ1-2, with 9 bases lining up with TRBD1. This CDR3 is built from 14 residues. CDR1 is SGHRS, CDR2 YFSETQ, per germline. J gave up 3 bases and V 4 bases, and 4 bases lay outside the gene matches. CDR3 DNA: TGCGCCAGCAGCCCCGGACAGGGGTACTATGGCTACACCTTC. Translated, it gives CASSPGQGYYGYTF.

The chain uses TRBV7-7 and TRBJ2-7; 7 nucleotides align to TRBD1. J lost 0 bases, V lost 4 bases, and 3 bases had no gene match. The length of the CDR3 is 14 residues. Germline lookup yields CDR1 SSHAT and CDR2 FNYEAQ (reference sequence). CDR3 bases: TGTGCCAGCAGCTACCGGGACAGCTCCTACGAGCAGTACTTC. Translation: CASSYRDSSYEQYF.

As DNA, the CDR3 is TGTGCCAGCAGTGAAGCGGGCAGGCTTAACACTGAAGCTTTCTTT. Protein: CASSEAGRLNTEAFF. J is TRBJ1-1 and V is TRBV6-1; D call uncertain. CDR3 length equals 15 residues. CDR1 is MNHNS and CDR2 is SASEGT in the germline V gene. Trimming left V 0 bases short and J 2 bases short, with 10 bases between.

The V call is TRBV5-1, the J call TRBJ2-3; 9 positions match TRBD2. With 2 bases clipped from V and 4 bases from J, the junction kept 5 bases outside the gene matches. The CDR3 has 15 residues. Germline V gene data show CDR1 as SGHRS and CDR2 as YFSETQ. CDR3 in amino acids: CASSFTSGSADTQYF. CDR3 nucleotides: TGCGCCAGCAGCTTCACTAGCGGGTCCGCAGATACGCAGTATTTT.

The gene calls are TRBV4-1 and TRBJ1-2; 9 nucleotides agree with TRBD1. V gave up 4 bases and J gave up 5 bases; unmatched junction bases: 5. The CDR3 contains 14 residues. Germline V lookup: CDR1 MGHRA, CDR2 YSYEKL. In DNA form, the CDR3 reads TGCGCCAGCAGCCCGGACAGGGGTGAATATGGCTACACCTTC. It encodes CASSPDRGEYGYTF.

V and J are TRBV11-2 and TRBJ2-3; tentative D call: TRBD1 (5 bases). V lost 4 bases and J lost 2, with 13 bases in between. Germline loops: CDR1 SGHAT, CDR2 FQNNGV. CDR3 size: 15 residues. In DNA, the CDR3 is TGTGCCAGCAGCTCAGGGATGTTACTCACAGATACGCAGTATTTT. Its translation is CASSSGMLLTDTQYF. Variable domain in full (rest from reference TRBV11-2 and TRBJ2-3): EAGVAQSPRYKIIEKRQSVAFWCNPISGHATLYWYQQILGQGPKLLIQFQNNGVVDDSQLPKDRFSAERLKGVDSTLKIQPAKLEDSAVYLCASSSGMLLTDTQYFGPGTRLTVL.

The gene calls are TRBV4-2 and TRBJ1-5, with D unresolved. V shed 0 bases and J shed 3 bases, with 9 bases lying between them. The CDR3 runs to 15 residues. From germline, CDR1 is LGHNA and CDR2 YNFKEQ. The CDR3 coding sequence is TGTGCCAGCAGCCAAGAGCAGGTTTTCAATCAGCCCCAGCATTTT. Its translation: CASSQEQVFNQPQHF.

This rearrangement joins TRBV5-1 to TRBJ2-1, with D tentatively TRBD2 (5 bases). The CDR3 covers 17 residues. CDR1 and CDR2 (germline): SGHRS, YFSETQ. Trimming left V 4 bases short and J 9 bases short, with 26 bases between. The CDR3 DNA reads TGCGCCAGCAGCCCGAATCGAGCGGCGGCGAAGTCGGGTGAGCAGTTCTTC. Amino acid sequence: CASSPNRAAAKSGEQFF.

The chain recombines TRBV28 with TRBJ2-6, with D possibly being TRBD2 (5 bases). The germline gives CDR1 MDHEN, CDR2 SYDVKM. With 5 bases removed from V and 0 bases from J, the gap between germline ends came to 14 bases. CDR3 length equals 17 residues. CDR3 bases: TGTGCCAGCAGTCAGCTAGCTCTAGGCTCTGGGGCCAACGTCCTGACTTTC. Its protein is CASSQLALGSGANVLTF.

The rearrangement uses TRBV27 and TRBJ1-2; 10 bases match TRBD1. The V gene end was trimmed by 2 bases and the J gene end by 2 bases; junction bases not matched to a gene: 5. In germline, CDR1 is MNHEY, CDR2 SMNVEV (reference sequence). The CDR3 has 16 amino acids. Here the CDR3 DNA reads TGTGCCAGCAGTTTAAAAGGGACAGGGGTGAACTATGGCTACACCTTC. Translated: CASSLKGTGVNYGYTF.

The rearrangement uses TRBV2 and TRBJ1-2, with a weak D call TRBD1 (5 bases). This CDR3 has 14 residues. With 8 bases removed from V and 2 bases from J, the gap between germline ends came to 15 bases. From germline, CDR1 is SNHLY and CDR2 FYNNEI. DNA for the CDR3: TGTGCCAGCGGGCTCCAGACAGCCAACTATGGCTACACCTTC. This gives the protein CASGLQTANYGYTF.